This TCR beta chain was captured by sequencing in a study of T cell clusters in autoimmune cytopenias. Study results and caveats: Healthy donors had roughly 3.3-fold more exclusive TRB clusters than active autoimmune hepatitis patients. TRB repertoire shifts in secondary cytopenia and chronic lymphocytic leukemia mostly reflected lymphoma, not autoimmunity.

Remarks on this clonotype: Its cognate antigen is unknown.

There are 13 residues in the CDR3. Germline V gives CDR1 LNHDA, CDR2 SQIVND (reference sequence). TRB was amplified from about 270 ng of peripheral blood genomic DNA per sample. TRB was amplified by touch-down multiplex PCR, primer pools A and B combined. Each CDR3 protein gets one entry in TCRdb, which reprocessed the multiplex PCR reads and gives no DNA. Recorded for this sample: over a thousand distinct CDR3 sequences. The chain recombines TRBV19 with TRBJ1-1; the TRBD1 assignment by TCRdb is unverifiable without DNA. The sample was peripheral blood. The source is a human donor with an autoimmune cytopenia or autoimmune hepatitis (not recorded which). CDR3 region: CASSMQGARKAFF.